Listed below are T cell receptor beta chains from one sample, sequenced in a study of blood T cells in healthy people across ages. TCRdb reanalysed the 5' RACE reads using MiXCR and keeps one entry per CDR3 protein. This table holds approximately 1,000,000 distinct CDR3 sequences, roughly two fifths found once. Sample: blood. Every receptor here comes from a man aged 18 to 30 in good health. Both conserved end residues are part of each CDR3. The order of the fields is CDR3 protein, CDR3 DNA, clone size, J gene, D gene, V gene. A D gene is named only where the DNA matches it firmly. Where a row states a size, it is once, few, many or the class of an expanded clone; other rows omit it.

CDR3aa: CATSRTLTGKIYEQYF; CDR3nt: TGTGCCACCAGCAGGACATTGACAGGGAAGATTTACGAGCAGTACTTC; abundance: few; j_gene: TRBJ2-7; d_gene: TRBD1; v_gene: TRBV15
CDR3aa: CSAGLLARGLNEQFF; CDR3nt: TGCAGTGCTGGACTATTAGCGAGGGGGCTTAATGAGCAGTTCTTC; abundance: once; j_gene: TRBJ2-1; d_gene: -; v_gene: TRBV20-1
CDR3aa: CASSPGLQEAQYF; CDR3nt: TGTGCCAGCAGTCCGGGACTCCAAGAGGCCCAGTACTTC; abundance: -; j_gene: TRBJ2-7; d_gene: -; v_gene: TRBV12-3/TRBV12-4
CDR3aa: CASSKEFTGGFEKLFF; CDR3nt: TGCGCCAGCAGCAAAGAATTTACAGGGGGATTTGAAAAACTGTTTTTT; abundance: few; j_gene: TRBJ1-4; d_gene: TRBD1; v_gene: TRBV5-1
CDR3aa: CASSSSQRMVETQYF; CDR3nt: TGTGCCAGCAGCTCCTCACAGAGGATGGTCGAGACCCAGTACTTC; abundance: -; j_gene: TRBJ2-5; d_gene: -; v_gene: TRBV7-2
CDR3aa: CASSLGQRQYF; CDR3nt: TGCGCCAGCAGCTTGGGACAGAGACAGTACTTC; abundance: -; j_gene: TRBJ2-5; d_gene: -; v_gene: TRBV5-1
CDR3aa: CSGHNAYGYTF; CDR3nt: TGCAGTGGACATAACGCCTATGGCTACACCTTC; abundance: few; j_gene: TRBJ1-2; d_gene: -; v_gene: TRBV20-1
CDR3aa: CASSEERPPLHF; CDR3nt: TGCGCCAGCAGCGAAGAACGTCCACCCCTCCACTTT; abundance: -; j_gene: TRBJ1-6; d_gene: -; v_gene: TRBV5-1
CDR3aa: CASSFRQQGRLTDTQYF; CDR3nt: TGTGCCAGCAGCTTCCGTCAACAGGGTAGACTCACAGATACGCAGTATTTT; abundance: -; j_gene: TRBJ2-3; d_gene: -; v_gene: TRBV11-2
CDR3aa: CASSFTGTENYGYTF; CDR3nt: TGCGCCAGCAGCTTCACCGGGACAGAGAACTATGGCTACACCTTC; abundance: few; j_gene: TRBJ1-2; d_gene: TRBD1; v_gene: TRBV5-1
CDR3aa: CASSQEGGRGVGHLYTGELFF; CDR3nt: TGCGCCAGCAGCCAAGAAGGCGGGCGAGGTGTAGGACATCTTTATACCGGGGAGCTGTTTTTT; abundance: -; j_gene: TRBJ2-2; d_gene: -; v_gene: TRBV4-3
CDR3aa: CASTLYSSSYNEQFF; CDR3nt: TGTGCCAGCACTTTGTATTCCAGCTCCTACAATGAGCAGTTCTTC; abundance: many; j_gene: TRBJ2-1; d_gene: -; v_gene: TRBV7-2
CDR3aa: CASSLRPRPGGLSTDTQYF; CDR3nt: TGTGCCAGCAGTTTACGGCCCCGCCCAGGGGGCCTTAGCACAGATACGCAGTATTTT; abundance: -; j_gene: TRBJ2-3; d_gene: TRBD1; v_gene: TRBV27
CDR3aa: CAISDPTGTPSEAFF; CDR3nt: TGTGCCATCAGTGACCCCACAGGGACACCCTCTGAAGCTTTCTTT; abundance: -; j_gene: TRBJ1-1; d_gene: -; v_gene: TRBV10-3
CDR3aa: CASSLTSGGNTGELFF; CDR3nt: TGTGCCAGCAGTTTGACTAGCGGGGGGAACACCGGGGAGCTGTTTTTT; abundance: -; j_gene: TRBJ2-2; d_gene: TRBD2; v_gene: TRBV7-2
CDR3aa: CASSLEGAGQETQYF; CDR3nt: TGCGCCAGCAGCTTGGAAGGGGCCGGCCAAGAGACCCAGTACTTC; abundance: few; j_gene: TRBJ2-5; d_gene: -; v_gene: TRBV5-1
CDR3aa: CATSRETGELSEAFF; CDR3nt: TGTGCCACCAGCAGAGAGACAGGGGAGTTATCTGAAGCTTTCTTT; abundance: -; j_gene: TRBJ1-1; d_gene: TRBD1; v_gene: TRBV15
CDR3aa: CASSPPQGVAYEQYF; CDR3nt: TGTGCCAGCAGCCCCCCGCAAGGGGTGGCCTACGAGCAGTACTTC; abundance: -; j_gene: TRBJ2-7; d_gene: -; v_gene: TRBV7-9
CDR3aa: CASSLALTRGRETQYF; CDR3nt: TGTGCCAGCAGCTTAGCGCTAACCAGGGGTCGAGAGACCCAGTACTTC; abundance: few; j_gene: TRBJ2-5; d_gene: -; v_gene: TRBV7-2
CDR3aa: CAWRTGSSYEQYF; CDR3nt: TGTGCCTGGAGGACAGGTTCCTCCTACGAGCAGTACTTC; abundance: few; j_gene: TRBJ2-7; d_gene: -; v_gene: TRBV30
CDR3aa: CASSIRVGTDTQYF; CDR3nt: TGTGCCAGTAGTATTCGGGTGGGCACAGATACGCAGTATTTT; abundance: -; j_gene: TRBJ2-3; d_gene: -; v_gene: TRBV19
CDR3aa: CASSFLPDANTGELFF; CDR3nt: TGTGCCAGCAGTTTCCTTCCAGACGCGAACACCGGGGAGCTGTTTTTT; abundance: -; j_gene: TRBJ2-2; d_gene: -; v_gene: TRBV12-3/TRBV12-4
CDR3aa: CSARPGTDNTEAFF; CDR3nt: TGCAGTGCTAGACCCGGGACCGACAACACTGAAGCTTTCTTT; abundance: few; j_gene: TRBJ1-1; d_gene: -; v_gene: TRBV20-1
CDR3aa: CASSRMGQSNEKPFF; CDR3nt: TGTGCCAGCAGTCGAATGGGACAGAGTAATGAAAAACCGTTTTTT; abundance: -; j_gene: TRBJ1-4; d_gene: TRBD1; v_gene: TRBV12-3/TRBV12-4
CDR3aa: CASSYSYEQFF; CDR3nt: TGTGCCAGCAGTTACTCCTATGAGCAGTTCTTC; abundance: few; j_gene: TRBJ2-1; d_gene: -; v_gene: TRBV6-2/TRBV6-3
CDR3aa: CTISEADQNNYGYTF; CDR3nt: TGTACCATCAGTGAGGCGGATCAGAACAACTATGGCTACACCTTC; abundance: -; j_gene: TRBJ1-2; d_gene: -; v_gene: TRBV10-3
CDR3aa: CASSQAGIGNEQFF; CDR3nt: TGCGCCAGCAGCCAAGCCGGAATAGGGAATGAGCAGTTCTTC; abundance: many; j_gene: TRBJ2-1; d_gene: -; v_gene: TRBV4-1
CDR3aa: CASSLVEEVQYF; CDR3nt: TGTGCCAGCAGCTTGGTAGAGGAGGTCCAGTACTTC; abundance: -; j_gene: TRBJ2-5; d_gene: -; v_gene: TRBV5-5
CDR3aa: CASTKTAVNTEALF; CDR3nt: TGCGCCAGCACGAAGACAGCCGTGAACACTGAAGCTTTATTT; abundance: -; j_gene: TRBJ1-1; d_gene: -; v_gene: TRBV5-1
CDR3aa: CASSYAGAAEAFF; CDR3nt: TGTGCCAGCAGTTACGCGGGGGCGGCGGAAGCTTTCTTT; abundance: -; j_gene: TRBJ1-1; d_gene: -; v_gene: TRBV6-5
CDR3aa: CSARGQNSNQPQHF; CDR3nt: TGCAGTGCTAGGGGACAGAATAGCAATCAGCCCCAGCATTTT; abundance: -; j_gene: TRBJ1-5; d_gene: TRBD1; v_gene: TRBV20-1
CDR3aa: CASSQDRGQGALGYTF; CDR3nt: TGCGCCAGCAGCCAAGATAGAGGACAGGGGGCTTTGGGCTACACCTTC; abundance: -; j_gene: TRBJ1-2; d_gene: TRBD1; v_gene: TRBV4-3
CDR3aa: CSAASGGPNYGYTF; CDR3nt: TGCAGCGCAGCTTCCGGGGGCCCTAACTATGGCTACACCTTC; abundance: few; j_gene: TRBJ1-2; d_gene: -; v_gene: TRBV29-1
CDR3aa: CASSRQQGVTGELFF; CDR3nt: TGTGCCAGCAGCCGCCAACAGGGGGTCACCGGGGAGCTGTTTTTT; abundance: once; j_gene: TRBJ2-2; d_gene: TRBD1; v_gene: TRBV7-6
CDR3aa: CSARTGRDQPQHF; CDR3nt: TGCAGTGCCAGGACAGGGAGGGATCAGCCCCAGCATTTT; abundance: -; j_gene: TRBJ1-5; d_gene: TRBD1; v_gene: TRBV20-1
CDR3aa: CASNQDLGQGSGYTF; CDR3nt: TGTGCCAGCAACCAAGATCTCGGACAGGGGTCTGGCTACACCTTC; abundance: -; j_gene: TRBJ1-2; d_gene: TRBD1; v_gene: TRBV3-1
CDR3aa: CASSQDLELLNTEAFF; CDR3nt: TGTGCCAGCAGCCAAGATCTCGAGCTTTTGAACACTGAAGCTTTCTTT; abundance: -; j_gene: TRBJ1-1; d_gene: -; v_gene: TRBV14
CDR3aa: CASSVVQGSRANVLTF; CDR3nt: TGTGCCAGCAGCGTAGTTCAGGGCTCTAGGGCCAACGTCCTGACTTTC; abundance: -; j_gene: TRBJ2-6; d_gene: -; v_gene: TRBV9
CDR3aa: CAITGRTDNYGYTF; CDR3nt: TGTGCCATCACGGGTAGGACTGATAACTATGGCTACACCTTC; abundance: few; j_gene: TRBJ1-2; d_gene: -; v_gene: TRBV10-3
CDR3aa: CASSLFAANYGHTF; CDR3nt: TGTGCCAGCAGCTTATTTGCGGCTAACTATGGTCACACCTTC; abundance: -; j_gene: TRBJ1-2; d_gene: -; v_gene: TRBV7-9
CDR3aa: CASSWQQGGTGELFF; CDR3nt: TGCGCCAGCAGCTGGCAACAGGGGGGAACCGGGGAGCTGTTTTTT; abundance: once; j_gene: TRBJ2-2; d_gene: TRBD1; v_gene: TRBV5-1
CDR3aa: CSASQTVRDEAFF; CDR3nt: TGCAGTGCTAGCCAAACGGTCCGGGACGAAGCTTTCTTT; abundance: -; j_gene: TRBJ1-1; d_gene: -; v_gene: TRBV20-1
CDR3aa: CASGFFLAGGLRSDEQYF; CDR3nt: TGTGCTAGTGGTTTCTTCCTAGCGGGGGGGCTACGATCCGATGAGCAGTACTTC; abundance: -; j_gene: TRBJ2-7; d_gene: TRBD2; v_gene: TRBV12-5
CDR3aa: CASSPRLGGPYDEQFF; CDR3nt: TGTGCCAGCAGCCCCCGGTTAGGGGGGCCCTACGATGAGCAGTTCTTC; abundance: -; j_gene: TRBJ2-1; d_gene: -; v_gene: TRBV6-6
CDR3aa: CASSFRDRVFHEQYF; CDR3nt: TGTGCCAGCAGCTTTAGGGACAGGGTGTTCCACGAGCAGTACTTC; abundance: -; j_gene: TRBJ2-7; d_gene: TRBD1; v_gene: TRBV13
CDR3aa: CASSSRGRATDTQYF; CDR3nt: TGTGCCAGCAGTTCCCGGGGCAGGGCGACAGATACGCAGTATTTT; abundance: -; j_gene: TRBJ2-3; d_gene: -; v_gene: TRBV27
CDR3aa: CASSLAGAGAYGYTF; CDR3nt: TGTGCCAGCAGCTTAGCTGGGGCGGGGGCCTATGGCTACACCTTC; abundance: few; j_gene: TRBJ1-2; d_gene: -; v_gene: TRBV7-2
CDR3aa: CASSSGQEYNEQYF; CDR3nt: TGCGCCAGCAGCTCCGGACAGGAGTACAATGAGCAGTACTTC; abundance: -; j_gene: TRBJ2-5; d_gene: TRBD1; v_gene: TRBV5-1
CDR3aa: CASGLPQGEQFF; CDR3nt: TGTGCTAGTGGTTTGCCCCAGGGAGAGCAGTTCTTC; abundance: -; j_gene: TRBJ2-1; d_gene: -; v_gene: TRBV12-5
CDR3aa: CASRPTGGNEKLFF; CDR3nt: TGTGCCAGCAGACCCACAGGGGGTAATGAAAAACTGTTTTTT; abundance: many; j_gene: TRBJ1-4; d_gene: TRBD1; v_gene: TRBV12-3/TRBV12-4
CDR3aa: CASSQGVYEQYF; CDR3nt: TGTGCCAGCAGCCAAGGCGTTTACGAGCAGTACTTC; abundance: many; j_gene: TRBJ2-7; d_gene: -; v_gene: TRBV3-1
CDR3aa: CSVPGEGQIVPFF; CDR3nt: TGCAGCGTCCCCGGAGAGGGACAGATTGTTCCTTTCTTT; abundance: many; j_gene: TRBJ1-1; d_gene: TRBD1; v_gene: TRBV29-1
CDR3aa: CASSAYGTVQETQYF; CDR3nt: TGTGCCAGCAGCGCCTACGGGACAGTCCAAGAGACCCAGTACTTC; abundance: -; j_gene: TRBJ2-5; d_gene: TRBD1; v_gene: TRBV12-3/TRBV12-4